This entry lists 24 T cell receptor beta chains sequenced from one sample in a study of a mutant IDH1 vaccine in newly diagnosed glioma. Time point indicated: baseline, week 1 (first vaccination visit). Treatment given: pre-vaccination baseline after standard-of-care therapy. Repertoires were generated with immunoSEQ multiplex PCR, while TCRdb's copy carries only in-frame clones and drops some. The table includes just under 95,000 clones, around four fifths detected once. The sequencing here drew on PBMCs, taken from a glioma patient treated with radiotherapy, temozolomide or both. All receptors derive from a woman between 50 and 59 years old with glioma.

The V gene is TRBV6-6, the J gene TRBJ1-2; D unresolved. The CDR3 is made up of 13 amino acids. V was shortened by 2 bases and J by 2 bases, with 6 bases between the two germline ends. Germline V gene lookup returns CDR1 MNHNY and CDR2 SVGAGI (reference sequence). CDR3 amino acids: CASSYRPNYGYTF. The CDR3 bases are TGTGCCAGCAGTTACAGGCCGAACTATGGCTACACCTTC.

The gene calls are TRBV27 and TRBJ1-1, with D possibly TRBD1 on 5 matching bases. Germline lookup yields CDR1 MNHEY and CDR2 SMNVEV (reference sequence). Deletions cut 0 bases from V and 10 bases from J, with 9 bases between. The CDR3 covers 12 residues. Here the CDR3 reads CASSLSGEGAFF. In nucleotides, the CDR3 is TGTGCCAGCAGTTTATCGGGGGAGGGAGCTTTCTTT.

The CDR3 loop is CASSESSGGIYEQYF. The CDR3 DNA reads TGTGCCAGCAGTGAATCCAGCGGGGGTATCTACGAGCAGTACTTC. The J gene is TRBJ2-7, the V gene TRBV25-1, with 8 bases identical to TRBD2. V gave up 1 base and J gave up 3 bases; unmatched junction bases: 5. Germline values: CDR1 MGHDK, CDR2 SYGVNS. This CDR3 contains 15 residues.

The chain combines TRBV18 with TRBJ2-3, with TRBD1 identical over 9 bases. Germline trimming cut 3 bases from V and 8 bases from J; bases unmatched to any gene: 6. The germline V gene has CDR1 KGHSH and CDR2 LQKENI. The length of the CDR3 is 14 residues. CDR3 in amino acids: CASSPDRGSVTQYF. The CDR3 DNA reads as TGTGCCAGCTCACCGGACAGGGGCTCAGTTACGCAGTATTTT.

V and J are TRBV7-9 and TRBJ2-7, with D uncertain. Germline CDR1 is SEHNR and CDR2 is FQNEAQ (reference sequence). Trimming shortened V by 3 bases and J by 0 bases, and 0 bases separated the two germline ends. The length of the CDR3 is 11 residues. This chain's CDR3 is CASSFSYEQYF. CDR3 coding DNA: TGTGCCAGCAGCTTCTCCTACGAGCAGTACTTC.

This clone was detected a few times. V gene TRBV4-3 combines with J gene TRBJ2-1, with TRBD2 matching 8 bases. Unmatched junction bases numbered 4, after V lost 3 bases and J lost 0 bases. The CDR3 consists of 16 residues. In germline, CDR1 is LGHNA, CDR2 YSLEER. For the CDR3, the DNA is TGCGCCAGCAGCCAGGTAGCGGGATTCTCCTACAATGAGCAGTTCTTC. It is translated as CASSQVAGFSYNEQFF.

This clone was recorded a few times. V and J are TRBV19 and TRBJ2-2; D is unresolved. This CDR3 contains 15 residues. The germline CDR1 and CDR2 sequences are LNHDA and SQIVND (reference sequence). Trimming removed 4 bases from V and 8 bases from J, with 17 bases in between. The CDR3 loop reads CASSSAQVVAGELFF. In nucleotides, the CDR3 is TGTGCCAGTAGTAGCGCTCAGGTAGTAGCTGGGGAGCTGTTTTTT.

The gene calls are TRBV9 and TRBJ1-5, with a tentative D call TRBD1 (5 bases). The V end lost 0 bases, the J end lost 7 bases, and 11 bases lay between the germline ends. CDR3 length: 14 residues. Germline-derived CDR1 and CDR2 are SGDLS and YYNGEE. This chain's CDR3 is CASSVADSGQPQHF. CDR3 nucleotides: TGTGCCAGCAGCGTAGCAGACAGCGGCCAGCCCCAGCATTTT.

The chain recombines TRBV5-1 with TRBJ2-7; TRBD2 agrees at 7 bases. This CDR3 spans 12 amino acids. Germline CDR1 and CDR2: SGHRS and YFSETQ. The junction had 5 bases not matched to a gene; V was cut back by 7 bases and J by 4 bases. DNA of the CDR3: TGCGCCAGCCACCCGGGACTATACGAGCAGTACTTC. Its translation: CASHPGLYEQYF.

The count of this clone is one. The V gene is TRBV29-1, the J gene TRBJ2-2; D gene unclear. V was trimmed by 5 bases and J by 5 bases, leaving 9 bases between them. This CDR3 region has 12 residues. CDR1 and CDR2 (germline): SQVTM, ANQGSEA. The CDR3 nucleotides are TGCAGCGTTTATGGGGAAACCGGGGAGCTGTTTTTT. Its translation: CSVYGETGELFF.

J is TRBJ2-2 and V is TRBV4-1; D unclear. V was shortened by 0 bases and J by 0 bases, with 8 bases between the two germline ends. The CDR3 covers 16 residues. Germline V lookup: CDR1 MGHRA, CDR2 YSYEKL. CDR3 amino acids: CASSQEPLPNTGELFF. The CDR3 DNA reads TGCGCCAGCAGCCAAGAGCCCCTACCGAACACCGGGGAGCTGTTTTTT.

DNA for the CDR3: TGCGCCAGCAGCCAAGTTAAAGGGGCTACCTATGGCTACACCTTC. Encoded protein: CASSQVKGATYGYTF. The chain uses TRBV4-1 and TRBJ1-2; tentative D call: TRBD1 (5 bases). V shed 1 base and J shed 4 bases, with 13 bases lying between them. Per the germline V gene, CDR1 is MGHRA and CDR2 is YSYEKL. The CDR3 sequence is 15 residues long.

The rearrangement joins TRBV19 to TRBJ2-7; 9 bases are a match to TRBD2. Germline loops: CDR1 LNHDA, CDR2 SQIVND (reference sequence). The junction had 9 bases not matched to a gene; V was cut back by 5 bases and J by 4 bases. This CDR3 has 15 residues. The CDR3 DNA reads TGTGCCAGTAGTCCCCCGGCGGGGGGGCGGTACGAGCAGTACTTC. Translation gives CASSPPAGGRYEQYF.

V gene TRBV9 combines with J gene TRBJ2-3; D gene uncertain. The length of the CDR3 is 16 residues. Per germline, CDR1 SGDLS and CDR2 YYNGEE. With 0 bases removed from V and 0 bases from J, the gap between germline ends came to 11 bases. CDR3 nucleotide sequence: TGTGCCAGCAGCGTAGTTGGGGTGGCTAGCACAGATACGCAGTATTTT. Its translation is CASSVVGVASTDTQYF.

This rearrangement joins TRBV5-4 to TRBJ2-7; 8 bases line up with TRBD1. Germline V gene lookup returns CDR1 SGHNT and CDR2 YYREEE (reference sequence). The J segment lost 2 bases and the V segment lost 4 bases, leaving 5 bases of the junction unmatched. This CDR3 is built from 14 residues. The CDR3 DNA sequence: TGTGCCAGCAGCCCGAGGACAGGGACCTACGAGCAGTACTTC. Translating it yields CASSPRTGTYEQYF.

In its sample, this clone was seen once. The genes are TRBV6-6 and TRBJ2-2; TRBD2 agrees at 9 bases. This CDR3 spans 15 amino acids. CDR1 and CDR2 (germline): MNHNY, SVGAGI (reference sequence). The junction had 3 bases not matched to a gene; V was cut back by 5 bases and J by 2 bases. The CDR3 protein is CASSRGLANTGELFF. The CDR3 DNA is TGTGCCAGCAGTAGGGGACTAGCCAACACCGGGGAGCTGTTTTTT.

The CDR3 sequence is CASSPLRTGVDEQFF. CDR3 nucleotide sequence: TGTGCCAGCTCACCACTACGGACGGGGGTGGATGAGCAGTTCTTC. The chain combines TRBV18 with TRBJ2-1; D possibly corresponds to TRBD2 (6 bases). V dropped 1 base and J dropped 8 bases, with 15 bases sitting between them. This CDR3 spans 15 amino acids. CDR1 KGHSH and CDR2 LQKENI come from the germline V gene.

V usage is TRBV27 and J usage is TRBJ1-6; 7 nucleotides agree with TRBD1. CDR3 size: 15 residues. V lost 1 base to trimming and J lost 6 bases; unmatched junction nucleotides: 3. The germline CDR1 and CDR2 sequences are MNHEY and SMNVEV (reference sequence). The CDR3 DNA reads TGTGCCAGCAGTTTATTAACAGGGGCTAATTCACCCCTCCACTTT. It specifies CASSLLTGANSPLHF.

The V and J genes are TRBV29-1 and TRBJ2-1, with TRBD1 identical over 7 bases. The CDR3 contains 12 residues. Trimming cost V 2 bases and J 8 bases; bases outside gene matches: 3. Germline V gives CDR1 SQVTM, CDR2 ANQGSEA. The CDR3 coding sequence is TGCAGCGTTGAACCCGACAGGGATGAGCAGTTCTTC. It codes for CSVEPDRDEQFF.

The chain couples TRBV9 to TRBJ1-2, with D possibly TRBD1 on 5 matching bases. The length of the CDR3 is 15 residues. Germline V lookup: CDR1 SGDLS, CDR2 YYNGEE. Trimming cost V 3 bases and J 0 bases, with 12 bases left between them. As DNA, the CDR3 is TGTGCCAGCAGCGGTGGAGGGGAGCCTAACTATGGCTACACCTTC. This translates into CASSGGGEPNYGYTF.

The chain recombines TRBV7-9 with TRBJ2-1; D tentatively reads TRBD1 or TRBD2 (6 bases each). Trimming took 8 bases from V and 0 from J, leaving 14 bases between them. The V gene's germline CDR1 is SEHNR and CDR2 FQNEAQ (reference sequence). The CDR3 has 15 amino acids. The CDR3 DNA is TGTGCCAGCCGTGAGAGGGGGGTCTCCTACAATGAGCAGTTCTTC. Translation gives CASRERGVSYNEQFF.

The chain employs TRBV25-1 and TRBJ1-1, with 7 bases matching TRBD1. Trimming removed 0 bases from V and 0 bases from J; junction bases left unmatched: 1. CDR3 length: 15 amino acids. Germline V gene data show CDR1 as MGHDK and CDR2 as SYGVNS. CDR3 loop: CASSEYGTVNTEAFF. The DNA of the CDR3 is TGTGCCAGCAGTGAATATGGGACAGTGAACACTGAAGCTTTCTTT.

This clone was seen a few times. The chain couples TRBV5-4 to TRBJ1-5, with D hard to call. Trimming pared 0 bases from V and 2 bases from J, leaving 6 bases between. This CDR3 comprises 14 residues. The germline CDR1 and CDR2 sequences are SGHNT and YYREEE (reference sequence). The CDR3 is CASSLAGGNQPQHF. CDR3 sequence (DNA): TGTGCCAGCAGCTTGGCGGGCGGCAATCAGCCCCAGCATTTT.

The chain is built from TRBV18 and TRBJ1-2; D possibly corresponds to TRBD1 (6 bases). The V gene's germline CDR1 is KGHSH and CDR2 LQKENI. The germline V and J ends were trimmed by 4 bases and 4 bases, with 16 bases remaining between them. The CDR3 extends over 15 amino acids. CDR3 amino acids: CASSRSRTEFYGYTF. Written as DNA, the CDR3 is TGTGCCAGCTCACGCTCACGGACAGAGTTCTATGGCTACACCTTC.